The 17 T cell receptor beta chains below were found in one sample sequenced in a study of cytomegalovirus exposure and HLA in healthy donors. A multiplex PCR was run with 60 Vbeta primers and 13 Jbeta primers. The method was immunoSEQ multiplex PCR; TCRdb's version includes in-frame clones alone and lacks a portion of them. The table records 110,000 to 150,000 clones, almost 85% of them present only once. The sequencing input was PBMCs. These receptors were collected from a young man in good health and CMV-seropositive.

The chain couples TRBV6-1 to TRBJ2-7, with 12 positions matching TRBD2. The CDR3 has 15 residues. Germline lookup yields CDR1 MNHNS and CDR2 SASEGT. With V trimmed by 10 bases and J by 0 bases, 7 bases remained unmatched. The CDR3 nucleotides are TGTGCCACCCTCCTAGCGGGAGGGCTCTCCTACGAGCAGTACTTC. This translates into CATLLAGGLSYEQYF.

The chain employs TRBV4-1 and TRBJ1-5; possible D gene TRBD1, 6 bases. The germline V gene encodes CDR1 MGHRA and CDR2 YSYEKL. CDR3 length: 19 residues. Trimming pared 4 bases from V and 1 base from J, leaving 23 bases between. The CDR3 sequence: CASSPGIQGSGMSNQPQHF. The CDR3, as DNA: TGCGCCAGCAGCCCCGGAATACAGGGATCGGGTATGAGCAATCAGCCCCAGCATTTT.

The V gene is TRBV28, the J gene TRBJ1-2, with TRBD1 matching 8 bases. There are 15 residues in the CDR3. Per the germline V gene, CDR1 is MDHEN and CDR2 is SYDVKM. The V gene end was trimmed by 2 bases and the J gene end by 6 bases; junction bases not matched to a gene: 8. The chain's CDR3 is CASSLQGARLNGYTF. CDR3 DNA: TGTGCCAGCAGTTTACAGGGGGCCCGTCTCAATGGCTACACCTTC.

The table lists this clone with a count of one. This chain connects TRBV5-1 to TRBJ2-1; maybe TRBD2 (6 bases). CDR3 length: 16 amino acids. The germline gives CDR1 SGHRS, CDR2 YFSETQ. The V gene lost 7 bases and the J gene lost 3 bases, with 20 bases spanning the gap. The CDR3 reads CASHAPPGLNYNEQFF. CDR3 sequence (DNA): TGCGCCAGCCATGCCCCACCAGGACTAAACTACAATGAGCAGTTCTTC.

V gene TRBV11-2 combines with J gene TRBJ2-4; TRBD2 agrees at 8 bases. The CDR3 consists of 18 residues. CDR1 SGHAT and CDR2 FQNNGV come from the germline V gene. The J segment lost 15 bases and the V segment lost 2 bases, leaving 24 bases of the junction unmatched. Here the CDR3 DNA reads TGTGCCAGCAGCTTAACGTCGGGAGGGCCATTAAACATCCTTAGACGGTACTTC. Translation gives CASSLTSGGPLNILRRYF.

The chain carries TRBV10-3 and TRBJ2-3; D gene unclear. The CDR3 consists of 12 residues. With 2 bases removed from V and 8 bases from J, the gap between germline ends came to 8 bases. Germline CDR1 and CDR2: ENHRY and SYGVKD. The CDR3: CAISEAKLTQYF. The CDR3 region has the DNA TGTGCCATCAGTGAGGCCAAGCTTACGCAGTATTTT.

The chain has TRBV30 and TRBJ2-3, with TRBD1 identical over 8 bases. V was clipped by 3 bases and J by 3 bases; unmatched bases: 14. The CDR3 loop spans 17 amino acids. The germline V gene has CDR1 GTSNPN and CDR2 SVGIG (reference sequence). The CDR3 region has the DNA TGTGCCTGGAGCCAATCTTCCCCGGGACAGGTAACAGATACGCAGTATTTT. This translates into CAWSQSSPGQVTDTQYF.

This clone was observed a few times. The chain recombines TRBV5-1 with TRBJ1-4, with D possibly being TRBD1 (6 bases). This CDR3 contains 15 residues. CDR1 and CDR2 (germline): SGHRS, YFSETQ. The V end was cut by 4 bases, the J end by 8 bases, with 18 bases between. This chain's CDR3 is CASSPGQFPGEKLFF. The DNA for the CDR3 is TGCGCCAGCAGCCCCGGACAGTTCCCGGGGGAAAAACTGTTTTTT.

For the CDR3, the DNA is TGTGCCAGCAGCCGCAGGACTAGCGGGAACCTAGCCAAAAACATTCAGTACTTC. This gives the protein CASSRRTSGNLAKNIQYF. The chain has TRBV2 and TRBJ2-4, with 12 bases aligning to TRBD2. V shed 6 bases, J shed 0 bases, and the junction held 9 bases outside the gene matches. The CDR3 has 18 amino acids. Germline CDR1 and CDR2: SNHLY and FYNNEI.

V gene TRBV10-3 combines with J gene TRBJ1-3; D is possibly TRBD1 (6 bases). The germline V gene has CDR1 ENHRY and CDR2 SYGVKD. The CDR3 is 15 amino acids. The V and J ends lost 0 bases and 0 bases respectively, with 6 bases between them. DNA of the CDR3: TGTGCCATCAGTGAGTCGACAGGCTCTGGAAACACCATATATTTT. It is translated as CAISESTGSGNTIYF.

The V and J genes are TRBV6-5 and TRBJ2-5; 8 bases align to TRBD2. The end of the DNA is better explained by TRBJ2-7, so the J call may be wrong. The CDR3 is made up of 16 amino acids. From germline, CDR1 is MNHEY and CDR2 SVGAGI. CDR3 DNA: TGTGCCAGCAGTTACCGGGGAGCGGGGGTTTCCTACGAGCAGTACTTC. Protein product: CASSYRGAGVSYEQYF.

The CDR3 region is CASSYGGQRYEQYF. In DNA form, the CDR3 reads TGCGCCAGCAGCTACGGCGGGCAACGTTACGAGCAGTACTTC. V gene TRBV5-1 combines with J gene TRBJ2-7; D possibly corresponds to TRBD2 (5 bases). The V gene lost 3 bases and the J gene lost 4 bases, with 14 bases spanning the gap. Germline V gene lookup returns CDR1 SGHRS and CDR2 YFSETQ. The CDR3 has 14 amino acids.

This clone was found a few times. The V and J genes are TRBV5-4 and TRBJ2-1; 11 bases are a match to TRBD2. Trimming took 0 bases from V and 6 from J; bases not matched to a gene: 5. The CDR3 spans 16 residues. Germline V gene data show CDR1 as SGHNT and CDR2 as YYREEE (reference sequence). This CDR3 reads CASSLELAGVLNEQFF. The CDR3 nucleotides read TGTGCCAGCAGCTTGGAACTAGCGGGAGTTCTCAATGAGCAGTTCTTC. Drawing the rest from reference TRBV5-4 and TRBJ2-1, the complete variable domain is ETGVTQSPTHLIKTRGQQVTLRCSSQSGHNTVSWYQQALGQGPQFIFQYYREEENGRGNFPPRFSGLQFPNYSSELNVNALELDDSALYLCASSLELAGVLNEQFFGPGTRLTVL.

On this clone itself: This same CDR3 is encoded by further DNA sequences in the sample. The rearrangement links TRBV6-1 to TRBJ1-5; no clear D gene. There are 13 residues in the CDR3. The ends were cut back, 3 bases at V and 3 bases at J, with 6 bases in the middle. Germline V gives CDR1 MNHNS, CDR2 SASEGT. Here the CDR3 reads CASSERFNQPQHF. As DNA, the CDR3 is TGTGCCAGCAGTGAGCGGTTCAATCAGCCCCAGCATTTT.

The chain links TRBV7-9 to TRBJ2-2; possibly TRBD2 for D (6 bases). CDR1 is SEHNR, CDR2 FQNEAQ, per germline (reference sequence). V was pared by 5 bases and J by 4 bases, with 14 bases between. The CDR3 loop spans 15 amino acids. CDR3: CASSPPEGRTGELFF. CDR3 bases: TGTGCCAGCAGCCCACCGGAGGGCCGCACCGGGGAGCTGTTTTTT.

The J gene is TRBJ2-7, the V gene TRBV28, with a possible D match to TRBD1 (6 bases). Germline values: CDR1 MDHEN, CDR2 SYDVKM. With 4 bases removed from V and 5 bases from J, the gap between germline ends came to 18 bases. This CDR3 comprises 15 residues. CDR3 bases: TGTGCCAGCAGTTCGGTTACAGGGCTCTGGGACGAGCAGTACTTC. It is translated as CASSSVTGLWDEQYF.

Relative to its sample, this clone is medium-sized (0.01 to 0.1%). The chain couples TRBV6-5 to TRBJ2-7; D is unclear. The V end lost 6 bases, the J end lost 1 base, and 16 bases lay between the germline ends. The CDR3 length is 15 residues. Germline values: CDR1 MNHEY, CDR2 SVGAGI. The CDR3 loop is CASSPRFGASYEQYF. The CDR3, as DNA: TGTGCCAGCAGCCCCCGTTTCGGAGCGTCCTACGAGCAGTACTTC.